This record concerns one T cell receptor beta chain sequence. Its antigen is unknown. TCRdb's table, derived via immunoSEQ multiplex PCR, lists solely in-frame clones and lacks some. The table includes 2 million to 3 million clones, 85% to 95% detected once. The germline CDR1 and CDR2 sequences are LNHDA and SQIVND (reference sequence). The CDR3 covers 15 residues. With 7 bases removed from V and 7 bases from J, the gap between germline ends came to 20 bases. The data derive from a study of shared clonotypes between healthy human individuals. Study as a whole: Three plates were used per donor for CD4 naive, three for CD4 memory, two for CD8 naive and one for CD8 memory. Study-wide points: Sequencing depth was a factor that was expected to affect clonotype sharing among donors.

The sequence came from a man aged 18 to 30 in good health. What was sequenced was naive CD4+ T cells sorted from blood. Subset given: CD45RA+ positively selected. The chain recombines TRBV19 with TRBJ1-5, with D maybe TRBD1 (5 bases). Here the CDR3 DNA reads TGTGCCAGTATTGCCGCCGGGGCAGGGTTACAGCCCCAGCATTTT. It specifies CASIAAGAGLQPQHF.